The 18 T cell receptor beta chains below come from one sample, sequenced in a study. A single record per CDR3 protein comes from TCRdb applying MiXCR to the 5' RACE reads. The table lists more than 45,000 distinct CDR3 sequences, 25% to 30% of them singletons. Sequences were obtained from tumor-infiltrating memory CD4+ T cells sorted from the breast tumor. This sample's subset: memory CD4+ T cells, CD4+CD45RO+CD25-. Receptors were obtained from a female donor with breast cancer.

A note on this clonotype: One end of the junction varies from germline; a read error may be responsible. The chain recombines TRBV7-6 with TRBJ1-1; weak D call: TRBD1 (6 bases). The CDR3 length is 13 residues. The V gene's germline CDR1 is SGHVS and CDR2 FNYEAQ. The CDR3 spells CVSSSGVGTEAFF. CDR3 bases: TGTGTCAGCAGCTCAGGGGTGGGCACTGAAGCTTTCTTT.

CDR3 sequence (DNA): TGTGCCAGCAGTGCCCCCGGGACAGGGACGCGGGATGAGCAGTTCTTC. Protein product: CASSAPGTGTRDEQFF. This chain links TRBV28 with TRBJ2-1; 9 bases agree with TRBD1. Germline V gene lookup returns CDR1 MDHEN and CDR2 SYDVKM. This CDR3 has 16 residues. V trimming: 5 bases; J trimming: 8 bases; junction bases outside the gene matches: 13.

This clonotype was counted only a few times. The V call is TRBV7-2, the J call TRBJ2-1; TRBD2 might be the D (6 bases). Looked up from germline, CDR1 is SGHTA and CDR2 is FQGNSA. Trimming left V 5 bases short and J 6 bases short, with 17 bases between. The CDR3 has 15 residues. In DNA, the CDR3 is TGTGCCAGCAGCCTCATGACGGGAGTAATCAATGAGCAGTTCTTC. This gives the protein CASSLMTGVINEQFF.

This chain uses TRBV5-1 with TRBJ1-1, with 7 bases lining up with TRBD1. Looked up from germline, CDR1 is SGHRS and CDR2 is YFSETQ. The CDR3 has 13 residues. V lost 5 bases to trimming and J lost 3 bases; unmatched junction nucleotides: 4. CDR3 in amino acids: CASRTQGDTEAFF. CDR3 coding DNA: TGCGCCAGCAGGACGCAGGGGGACACTGAAGCTTTCTTT.

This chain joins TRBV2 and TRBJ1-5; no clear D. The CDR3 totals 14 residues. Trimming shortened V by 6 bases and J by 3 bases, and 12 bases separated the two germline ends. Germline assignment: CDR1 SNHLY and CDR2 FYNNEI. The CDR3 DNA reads TGTGCCAGCAGGTCTGAGTCTTCCAATCAGCCCCAGCATTTT. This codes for CASRSESSNQPQHF.

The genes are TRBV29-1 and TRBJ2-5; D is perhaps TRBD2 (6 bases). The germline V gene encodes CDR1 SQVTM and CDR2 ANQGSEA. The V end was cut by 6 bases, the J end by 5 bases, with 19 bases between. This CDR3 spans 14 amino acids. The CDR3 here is CSVSGLRTSETQYF. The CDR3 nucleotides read TGCAGCGTCTCGGGACTCCGAACAAGCGAGACCCAGTACTTC.

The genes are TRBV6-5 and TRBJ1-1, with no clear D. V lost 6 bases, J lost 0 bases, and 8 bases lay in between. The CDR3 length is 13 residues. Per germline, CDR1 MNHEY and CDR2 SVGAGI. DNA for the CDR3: TGTGCCAGCAGGCCGACCCTGAACACTGAAGCTTTCTTT. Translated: CASRPTLNTEAFF.

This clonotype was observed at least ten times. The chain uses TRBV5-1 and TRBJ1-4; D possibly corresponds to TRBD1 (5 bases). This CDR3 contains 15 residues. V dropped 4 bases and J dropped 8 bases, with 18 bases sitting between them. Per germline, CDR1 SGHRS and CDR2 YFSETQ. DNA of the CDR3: TGCGCCAGCAGCCGCACCACAGGTTCGCAGGAAAAACTGTTTTTT. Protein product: CASSRTTGSQEKLFF. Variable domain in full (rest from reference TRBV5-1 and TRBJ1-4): KAGVTQTPRYLIKTRGQQVTLSCSPISGHRSVSWYQQTPGQGLQFLFEYFSETQRNKGNFPGRFSGRQFSNSRSEMNVSTLELGDSALYLCASSRTTGSQEKLFFGSGTQLSVL.

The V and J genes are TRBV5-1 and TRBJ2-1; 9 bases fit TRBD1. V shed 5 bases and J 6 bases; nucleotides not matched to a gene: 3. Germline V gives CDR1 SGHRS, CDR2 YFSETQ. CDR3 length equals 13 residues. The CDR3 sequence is CASRGTGSNEQFF. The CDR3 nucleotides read TGCGCCAGCAGGGGGACAGGGTCCAATGAGCAGTTCTTC.

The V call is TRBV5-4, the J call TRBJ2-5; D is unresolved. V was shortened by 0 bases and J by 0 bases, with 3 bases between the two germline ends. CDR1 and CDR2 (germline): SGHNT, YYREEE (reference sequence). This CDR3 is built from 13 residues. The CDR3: CASSLAYQETQYF. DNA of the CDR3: TGTGCCAGCAGCTTGGCGTACCAAGAGACCCAGTACTTC.

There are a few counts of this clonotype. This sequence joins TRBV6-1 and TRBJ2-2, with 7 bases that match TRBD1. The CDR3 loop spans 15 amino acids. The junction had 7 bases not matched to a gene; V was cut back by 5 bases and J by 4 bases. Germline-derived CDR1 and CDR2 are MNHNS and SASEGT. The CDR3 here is CASSQDRVFTGELFF. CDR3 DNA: TGTGCCAGCAGTCAAGACAGGGTATTCACCGGGGAGCTGTTTTTT.

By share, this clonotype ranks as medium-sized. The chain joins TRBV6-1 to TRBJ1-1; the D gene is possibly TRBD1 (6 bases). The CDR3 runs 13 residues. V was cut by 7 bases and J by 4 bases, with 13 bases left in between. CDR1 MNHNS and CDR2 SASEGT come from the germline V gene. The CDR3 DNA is TGTGCCAGCACGCTTACAGGGATCACTGAAGCTTTCTTT. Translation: CASTLTGITEAFF.

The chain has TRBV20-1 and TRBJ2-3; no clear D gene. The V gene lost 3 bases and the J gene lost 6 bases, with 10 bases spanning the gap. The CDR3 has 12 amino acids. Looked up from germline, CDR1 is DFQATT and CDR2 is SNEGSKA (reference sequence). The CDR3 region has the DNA TGCAGTGCTAGTTTGAGTTGGGATACGCAGTATTTT. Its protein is CSASLSWDTQYF.

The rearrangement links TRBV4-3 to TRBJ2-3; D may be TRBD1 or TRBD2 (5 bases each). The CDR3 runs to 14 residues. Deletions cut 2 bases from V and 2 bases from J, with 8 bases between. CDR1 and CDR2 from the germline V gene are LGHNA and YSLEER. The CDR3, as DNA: TGCGCCAGCAGCCAACGGGGCTACACAGATACGCAGTATTTT. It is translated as CASSQRGYTDTQYF.

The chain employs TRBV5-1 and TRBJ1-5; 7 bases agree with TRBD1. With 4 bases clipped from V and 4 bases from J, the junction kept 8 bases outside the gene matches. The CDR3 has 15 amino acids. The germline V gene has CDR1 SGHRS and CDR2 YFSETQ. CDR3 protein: CASSLATGMNQPQHF. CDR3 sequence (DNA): TGCGCCAGCAGCCTGGCGACAGGGATGAATCAGCCCCAGCATTTT. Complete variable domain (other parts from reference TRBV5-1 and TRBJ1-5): KAGVTQTPRYLIKTRGQQVTLSCSPISGHRSVSWYQQTPGQGLQFLFEYFSETQRNKGNFPGRFSGRQFSNSRSEMNVSTLELGDSALYLCASSLATGMNQPQHFGDGTRLSIL.

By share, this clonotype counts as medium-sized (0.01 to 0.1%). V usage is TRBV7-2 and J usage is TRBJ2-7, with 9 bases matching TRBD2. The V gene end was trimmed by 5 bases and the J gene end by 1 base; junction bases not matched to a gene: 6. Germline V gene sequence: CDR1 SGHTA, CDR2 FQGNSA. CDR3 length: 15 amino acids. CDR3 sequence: CASSPASGRSYEQYF. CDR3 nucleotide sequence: TGTGCCAGCAGCCCGGCCAGCGGGAGGTCCTACGAGCAGTACTTC.

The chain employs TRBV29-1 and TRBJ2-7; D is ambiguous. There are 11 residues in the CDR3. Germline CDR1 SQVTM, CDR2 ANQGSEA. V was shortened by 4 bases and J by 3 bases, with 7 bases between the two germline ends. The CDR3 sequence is CSVGNNYEQYF. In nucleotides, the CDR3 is TGCAGCGTTGGAAATAACTACGAGCAGTACTTC.

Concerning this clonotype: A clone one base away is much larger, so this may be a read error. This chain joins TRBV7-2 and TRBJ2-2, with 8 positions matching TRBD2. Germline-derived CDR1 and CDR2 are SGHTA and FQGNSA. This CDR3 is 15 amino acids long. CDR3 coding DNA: TGTGCCAGCAGCCTTAGCGGGGCGAACACCGGGGAGCTGGTTTTT. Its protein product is CASSLSGANTGELVF.